A selection of T cell receptor beta chains follows, all from one sample in a study of OX40 agonist ivuxolimab in advanced cancers. The table came from immunoSEQ multiplex PCR; TCRdb's copy has only in-frame clones and leaves some out. The sample consists of about 26,000 clones, about 87% of them appearing once. The starting material was CD4+ or CD8+ T cells sorted from blood, obtained in a trial of the OX40 agonist ivuxolimab. The receptors were gathered from an adult with an advanced solid tumor such as melanoma, head and neck, liver or kidney cancer. Both conserved end residues are part of each CDR3. A D gene is named only where the DNA matches it firmly. Clone size is stated in some rows and not others, as once, few, many or a class when expanded.

clone_size: -; v_call: TRBV4-1; j_call: TRBJ1-4; d_call: TRBD1; cdr3_aa: CASSQTVGQGGKLFF; cdr3_nt: TGCGCCAGCAGCCAGACTGTGGGACAGGGAGGAAAACTGTTTTTT
clone_size: -; v_call: TRBV5-3; j_call: TRBJ2-7; d_call: TRBD1; cdr3_aa: CAKARLALSRTGAYEQYF; cdr3_nt: TGTGCCAAAGCTCGCTTGGCCCTTTCCAGGACAGGGGCCTACGAGCAGTACTTC
clone_size: -; v_call: TRBV9; j_call: TRBJ2-3; d_call: -; cdr3_aa: CASSAESRTDTQYF; cdr3_nt: TGTGCCAGCAGCGCCGAGAGCCGCACAGATACGCAGTATTTT
clone_size: -; v_call: TRBV5-6; j_call: TRBJ1-2; d_call: -; cdr3_aa: CASSFGGTLPGYTF; cdr3_nt: TGTGCCAGCAGCTTCGGAGGAACTCTACCTGGCTACACCTTC
clone_size: -; v_call: TRBV10-3; j_call: TRBJ1-2; d_call: -; cdr3_aa: CAISGGTSKEGGYTF; cdr3_nt: TGTGCCATCAGTGGAGGGACCTCAAAAGAGGGCGGCTACACCTTC
clone_size: -; v_call: TRBV11-2; j_call: TRBJ2-1; d_call: TRBD2; cdr3_aa: CASSLVFGSGGHNNEQFF; cdr3_nt: TGTGCCAGCAGCTTAGTATTCGGGAGCGGGGGCCATAACAATGAGCAGTTCTTC
clone_size: -; v_call: TRBV7-8; j_call: TRBJ1-1; d_call: -; cdr3_aa: CASSPTRDRDTEAFF; cdr3_nt: TGTGCCAGCAGCCCAACCAGGGATCGGGACACTGAAGCTTTCTTT
clone_size: -; v_call: TRBV4-1; j_call: TRBJ2-7; d_call: -; cdr3_aa: CASSQVEGPNYEQYF; cdr3_nt: TGCGCCAGCAGCCAAGTGGAAGGCCCCAACTACGAGCAGTACTTC
clone_size: -; v_call: TRBV11-3; j_call: TRBJ2-1; d_call: -; cdr3_aa: CASSFGQGYNEQFF; cdr3_nt: TGTGCCAGCAGCTTTGGCCAGGGCTACAATGAGCAGTTCTTC
clone_size: -; v_call: TRBV7-6; j_call: TRBJ2-3; d_call: -; cdr3_aa: CASSLAGGTDTQYF; cdr3_nt: TGTGCCAGCAGCTTAGCGGGAGGTACAGATACGCAGTATTTT
clone_size: -; v_call: TRBV11-2; j_call: TRBJ1-4; d_call: -; cdr3_aa: CASSLMAGSGKLFF; cdr3_nt: TGTGCCAGCAGCTTAATGGCGGGGTCGGGAAAACTGTTTTTT
clone_size: -; v_call: TRBV11-2; j_call: TRBJ2-1; d_call: -; cdr3_aa: CASSLFGRLSSYNEQFF; cdr3_nt: TGTGCCAGCAGCTTGTTTGGCAGGTTGAGCTCCTACAATGAGCAGTTCTTC
clone_size: -; v_call: TRBV6-5; j_call: TRBJ2-3; d_call: -; cdr3_aa: CASSSGFGGTDTQYF; cdr3_nt: TGTGCCAGCAGCTCAGGGTTCGGGGGCACAGATACGCAGTATTTT
clone_size: -; v_call: TRBV11-2; j_call: TRBJ2-1; d_call: -; cdr3_aa: CASSFPLEQGAYNEQFF; cdr3_nt: TGTGCCAGCAGCTTCCCTCTCGAGCAGGGAGCCTACAATGAGCAGTTCTTC
clone_size: -; v_call: TRBV6-5; j_call: TRBJ1-1; d_call: -; cdr3_aa: CASTSIGGPAFF; cdr3_nt: TGTGCCAGCACCTCTATAGGCGGTCCGGCTTTCTTT
clone_size: few; v_call: TRBV7-8; j_call: TRBJ2-7; d_call: TRBD1; cdr3_aa: CASSWTHRGSEQYF; cdr3_nt: TGTGCCAGCAGCTGGACACACAGGGGATCCGAGCAGTACTTC
clone_size: -; v_call: TRBV28; j_call: TRBJ2-2; d_call: TRBD1; cdr3_aa: CASSRGGPNTGELFF; cdr3_nt: TGTGCCAGCAGTCGAGGGGGCCCGAACACCGGGGAGCTGTTTTTT
clone_size: once; v_call: TRBV4-3; j_call: TRBJ2-7; d_call: TRBD1; cdr3_aa: CASSSHRGEQYF; cdr3_nt: TGCGCCAGCAGCTCACACAGGGGCGAGCAGTACTTC
clone_size: -; v_call: TRBV7-9; j_call: TRBJ2-2; d_call: -; cdr3_aa: CASSSRDSRAGELFF; cdr3_nt: TGTGCCAGCAGCTCCAGGGACTCGAGGGCCGGGGAGCTGTTTTTT
clone_size: -; v_call: TRBV5-1; j_call: TRBJ1-3; d_call: TRBD1; cdr3_aa: CASSGGQGLGGNTIYF; cdr3_nt: TGCGCCAGCAGCGGGGGACAGGGGCTCGGTGGAAACACCATATATTTT
clone_size: -; v_call: TRBV28; j_call: TRBJ1-1; d_call: -; cdr3_aa: CATWFTGEAFF; cdr3_nt: TGTGCCACCTGGTTTACAGGAGAAGCTTTCTTT
clone_size: -; v_call: TRBV5-1; j_call: TRBJ1-1; d_call: -; cdr3_aa: CATGENTEAFF; cdr3_nt: TGCGCCACCGGAGAGAACACTGAAGCTTTCTTT
clone_size: few; v_call: TRBV5-1; j_call: TRBJ2-7; d_call: -; cdr3_aa: CASSLTPSSYEQYF; cdr3_nt: TGCGCCAGCAGCTTGACTCCGAGCTCCTACGAGCAGTACTTC
clone_size: -; v_call: TRBV4-2; j_call: TRBJ2-3; d_call: TRBD2; cdr3_aa: CASSQVPPSGGADTQYF; cdr3_nt: TGTGCCAGCAGCCAAGTGCCTCCTAGCGGGGGGGCAGATACGCAGTATTTT
clone_size: -; v_call: TRBV18; j_call: TRBJ1-3; d_call: -; cdr3_aa: CASSAEGNSGNTIYF; cdr3_nt: TGTGCCAGCTCAGCCGAAGGGAACTCTGGAAACACCATATATTTT
clone_size: -; v_call: TRBV19; j_call: TRBJ2-1; d_call: -; cdr3_aa: CASSMGLGVYNEQFF; cdr3_nt: TGTGCCAGTAGTATGGGCCTGGGGGTTTACAATGAGCAGTTCTTC
clone_size: -; v_call: TRBV27; j_call: TRBJ2-7; d_call: -; cdr3_aa: CASSLKGPGMREQYF; cdr3_nt: TGTGCCAGCAGTTTAAAGGGACCGGGAATGCGAGAGCAGTACTTC
clone_size: -; v_call: TRBV6-6; j_call: TRBJ2-7; d_call: -; cdr3_aa: CASSYGDTREYEQYF; cdr3_nt: TGTGCCAGCAGTTACGGGGACACCCGGGAATACGAGCAGTACTTC
clone_size: -; v_call: TRBV6-4; j_call: TRBJ2-2; d_call: TRBD2; cdr3_aa: CASSEGGLVDTGELFF; cdr3_nt: TGTGCCAGCAGTGAAGGGGGACTAGTTGACACCGGGGAGCTGTTTTTT
clone_size: -; v_call: TRBV6-1; j_call: TRBJ2-1; d_call: TRBD1; cdr3_aa: CASSKPGQGHNEQFF; cdr3_nt: TGTGCCAGCAGTAAACCGGGACAGGGGCACAATGAGCAGTTCTTC
clone_size: -; v_call: TRBV19; j_call: TRBJ2-3; d_call: TRBD2; cdr3_aa: CASSTLAGSADTQYF; cdr3_nt: TGTGCCAGTAGTACACTAGCGGGTAGTGCAGATACGCAGTATTTT
clone_size: -; v_call: TRBV5-4; j_call: TRBJ1-2; d_call: -; cdr3_aa: CASSSGLGEPPRYTF; cdr3_nt: TGTGCCAGCAGCTCTGGGTTGGGGGAACCGCCTAGGTACACCTTC